This T cell receptor beta chain comes out of a study of response to subunit inactivated influenza vaccine. The study, taken as a whole, reports: The authors put forward the suggestion that each seasonal influenza vaccination may bring in only a limited number of new T cells.

The table lists this clonotype with a few counts. Antigen: not known. TCRdb re-analysed the RT-PCR reads in MiXCR, keeping a single row per CDR3 protein. Of 550,000 to 800,000 distinct CDR3 sequences listed, about 15% were seen once; the top ten hold about 9.9%. The sequences come from PBMCs from blood, collected 11 to 12 days after vaccination. The receptor comes from a man aged 50-59 years who received an inactivated influenza vaccine.

CDR3 coding DNA: TGCGCCAGCAGCCAAGTCGGACGGGGGGGTAAAGATACGCAGTATTTT. Its translation: CASSQVGRGGKDTQYF. This chain connects TRBV4-1 to TRBJ2-3; 8 nucleotides line up with TRBD2. CDR1 and CDR2 (germline): MGHRA, YSYEKL. The CDR3 length is 16 residues. After removal of 1 base from V and 5 bases from J, the junction contained 8 bases not matched to a gene.